This T cell receptor beta chain was identified during a study of T cells in Graves' hyperthyroidism and ophthalmopathy. General study points: Ophthalmopathy got predicted by the model a median around 6.8 months before its onset.

V shed 4 bases and J shed 5 bases, with 15 bases lying between them. This CDR3 region has 14 residues. Germline loops: CDR1 DFQATT, CDR2 SNEGSKA (reference sequence). TCR beta CDR3 sequences were amplified from RNA transcripts. Carried out on the TCR CDR3, a first-round RT-PCR used the HTBI primer set. TCRdb used MiXCR to reprocess the multiplex PCR reads, holding one entry per CDR3 protein. The sample holds about 360,000 distinct CDR3 sequences, roughly an eighth seen once. On this clonotype itself: Its matching antigen is unknown.

Patients with uncontrolled infections, other autoimmune diseases, pregnancy or lactation were excluded. This sample holds PBMCs from less than 13 ml fresh peripheral blood. The TCR sequence derives from a woman under 30 with Graves' hyperthyroidism. Sequences were obtained from blood. The chain carries TRBV20-1 and TRBJ2-1, with a weak D call TRBD2 (6 bases). The CDR3 is CSAKSGSSDNEQFF. CDR3 nucleotides: TGCAGTGCTAAAAGCGGGTCGTCCGACAATGAGCAGTTCTTC.